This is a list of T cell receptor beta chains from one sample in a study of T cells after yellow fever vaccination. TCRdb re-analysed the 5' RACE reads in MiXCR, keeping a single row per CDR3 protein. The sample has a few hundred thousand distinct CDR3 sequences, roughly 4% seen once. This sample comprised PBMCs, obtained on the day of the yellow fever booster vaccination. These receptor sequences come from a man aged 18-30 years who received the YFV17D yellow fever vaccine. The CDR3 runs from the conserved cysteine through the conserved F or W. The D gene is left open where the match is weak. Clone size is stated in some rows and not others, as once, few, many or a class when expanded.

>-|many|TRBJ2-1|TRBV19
TGTGCCAGTAGTTCGGGAGTTGGGGGCGAGCAGTTCTTC
CASSSGVGGEQFF
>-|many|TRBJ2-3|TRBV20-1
TGCAGTTTCAGACCCCAATTAAGCACAGATACGCAGTATTTT
CSFRPQLSTDTQYF
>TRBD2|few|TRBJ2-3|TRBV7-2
TGTGCCAGCAGCCCCTGGACTAGCGGGGGGGCGGGCACAGATACGCAGTATTTT
CASSPWTSGGAGTDTQYF
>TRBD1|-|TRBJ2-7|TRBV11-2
TGTGCCAGCAGCCAACGACAGGGTAGCGAGCAGTACTTC
CASSQRQGSEQYF
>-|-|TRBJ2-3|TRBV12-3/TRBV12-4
TGTGCCAGCAGTCCCTCCCGGGCGCAGTATTTT
CASSPSRAQYF
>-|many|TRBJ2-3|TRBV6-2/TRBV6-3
TGTGCCAGCAGCCGTACGACTACCACAGATACGCAGTATTTT
CASSRTTTTDTQYF
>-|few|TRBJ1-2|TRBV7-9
TGTGCCAGCATGAGGGTAGTATATGGCTACACCTTC
CASMRVVYGYTF
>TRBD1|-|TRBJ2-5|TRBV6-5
TGTGCCAGCAGTTACGCGTCCGGGACAGGGATGGGGACCCAGTACTTC
CASSYASGTGMGTQYF
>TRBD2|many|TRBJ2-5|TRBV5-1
TGCGCCAGCAGCTTGTGGGCTAGCGGGCAAGAGACCCAGTACTTC
CASSLWASGQETQYF
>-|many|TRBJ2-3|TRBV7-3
TGTGCCAGCAGCACCCGACAGGCAGATACGCAGTATTTT
CASSTRQADTQYF
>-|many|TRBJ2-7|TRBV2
TGTGCCAGCAGTGTAGGGCAAGTTTTCTACGAGCAGTACTTC
CASSVGQVFYEQYF
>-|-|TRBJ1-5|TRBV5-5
TGTGCCAGCAGCTTGGACCGGGACCGCGTTCTCAATCAGCCCCAGCATTTT
CASSLDRDRVLNQPQHF
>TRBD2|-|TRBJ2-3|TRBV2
TGTCCCAGCAGTGTGTCTAGCGGGGGGACTAGCACAGATACGCAGTATTTT
CPSSVSSGGTSTDTQYF
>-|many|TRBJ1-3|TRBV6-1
TGTGCCAGCAGCAGAGACGGAGGCTCTGGAAACACCATATATTTT
CASSRDGGSGNTIYF
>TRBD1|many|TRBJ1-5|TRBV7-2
TGTGCCAGCAGCTTTGGGACAGGTAGCAATCAGCCCCAGCATTTT
CASSFGTGSNQPQHF
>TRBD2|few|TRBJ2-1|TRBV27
TGTGCCAGCAGTCCCGGGGCTGGGAGGGTGAATGAGCAGTTCTTC
CASSPGAGRVNEQFF
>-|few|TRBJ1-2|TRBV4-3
TGCGCCAGCAGCCAAGACGCCACCACTAACTATGGCTACACCTTC
CASSQDATTNYGYTF
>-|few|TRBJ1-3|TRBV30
TGTGCCTGGAGTGTACGGGGGAAAGGAAACACCATATATTTT
CAWSVRGKGNTIYF
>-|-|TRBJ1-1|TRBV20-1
TGCAGTGCTAAGGGCTTGACTGAAGCTTTCTTT
CSAKGLTEAFF
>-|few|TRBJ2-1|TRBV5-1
TGCGCCAGCAGCGCAGACAGGTTCAGCTCCTACAATGAGCAGTTCTTC
CASSADRFSSYNEQFF
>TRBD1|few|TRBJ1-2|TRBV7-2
TGTGCCAGCAGCCCTACCAGGGGGAGCGGCTACACCTTC
CASSPTRGSGYTF
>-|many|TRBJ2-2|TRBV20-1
TGCAGTGCTAGAGTCGGCGGGTACACCGGGGAGCTGTTTTTT
CSARVGGYTGELFF
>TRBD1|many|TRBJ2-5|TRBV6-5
TGTGCCAGCAGCGCATCCGGGACAGGGAAGGAGACCCAGTACTTC
CASSASGTGKETQYF
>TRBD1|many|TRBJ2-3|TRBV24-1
TGTGCCACCAGTGAGGAGACCGGGACAGGGTCAGATACGCAGTATTTT
CATSEETGTGSDTQYF
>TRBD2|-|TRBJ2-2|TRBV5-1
TGCGCCAGCAGCTTGGATGCTAGCGGGGTCGCGAACACCGGGGAGCTGTTTTTT
CASSLDASGVANTGELFF
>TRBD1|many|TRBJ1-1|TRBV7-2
TGTGCCAGCGAACAGGGGGGAAATCCGGTCGCTTTCTTT
CASEQGGNPVAFF
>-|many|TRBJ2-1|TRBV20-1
TGCAGTGTTTGGGCCGGGACTCCAAACAATGAGCAGTTCTTC
CSVWAGTPNNEQFF
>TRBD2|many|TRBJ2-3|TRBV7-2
TGTGCCAGCAGCTTAGCGCTCCGGCCCCTAGCGGGGTCGACAGATACGCAGTATTTT
CASSLALRPLAGSTDTQYF
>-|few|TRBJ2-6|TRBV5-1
TGCGCCAGCAGACACCGGGACAACCCCTCGCGGGCCAACGTCCTGACTTTC
CASRHRDNPSRANVLTF
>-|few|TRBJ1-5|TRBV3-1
TGTGCCAGCAGCCAACACAGGGTCGGGAGCAATCAGCCCCAGCATTTT
CASSQHRVGSNQPQHF
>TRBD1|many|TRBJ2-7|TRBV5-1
TGCGCCAGCAGCCCACAGGGACAGTCCTACGAGCAGTACTTC
CASSPQGQSYEQYF
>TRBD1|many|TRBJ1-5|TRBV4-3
TGCGCCAGCAGCCAAGACTGGACAGGGGGGCAGCCCCAGCATTTT
CASSQDWTGGQPQHF
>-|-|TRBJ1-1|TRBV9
TGTGCCAGCAGCGTAGGTGGGTACAGGGCCGACAACTCGGGGGAAGCTTTCTTT
CASSVGGYRADNSGEAFF
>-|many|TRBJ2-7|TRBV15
TGTGCCACCAGCAGAGGAGAAACCTACGAGCAGTACTTC
CATSRGETYEQYF
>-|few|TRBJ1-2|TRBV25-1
TGTGCCAGCAGCGCACGCGACAGCCTTAACTATGGCTACACCTTC
CASSARDSLNYGYTF
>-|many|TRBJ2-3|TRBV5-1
TGCGCCAGCAGCTTTGACCCCGCAGGGGTGACAGATACGCAGTATTTT
CASSFDPAGVTDTQYF
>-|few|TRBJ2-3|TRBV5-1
TGCGCCAGCAGCTTGGGGGTCGATACGCAGTATTTT
CASSLGVDTQYF
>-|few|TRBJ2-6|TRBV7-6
TGTGCCAGCAGCCCGCCAGTGGTGTTTGGGGCCAACGTCCTGACTTTC
CASSPPVVFGANVLTF
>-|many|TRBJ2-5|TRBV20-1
TGCAGTGCTAGAGATGTCCGGGAGACCCAGTACTTC
CSARDVRETQYF
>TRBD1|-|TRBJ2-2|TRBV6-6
TGTGCCAGCAGTCCTATGGACAGGGACGACACCGGGGAGCTGTTTTTT
CASSPMDRDDTGELFF
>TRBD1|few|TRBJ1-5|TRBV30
TGTGCCTGGACTCCAGGGGGGGCAGGTCAGCCCCAGCATTTT
CAWTPGGAGQPQHF
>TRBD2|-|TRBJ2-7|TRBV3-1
TGTGCCAGCAGCCAAGTGGGGACTAGCGGCATTCTCCGACAGTACTTC
CASSQVGTSGILRQYF
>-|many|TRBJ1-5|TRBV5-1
TGCGCCAGCAGCCCCCGAGGCGGTAGTTACAATCAGCCCCAGCATTTT
CASSPRGGSYNQPQHF
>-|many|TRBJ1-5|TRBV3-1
TGTGCCAGCAGCCTCGGTTGGAGCAATCAGCCCCAGCATTTT
CASSLGWSNQPQHF
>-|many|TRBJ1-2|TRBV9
TGTGCCAGCAGCGTAGGAGAAGGAGGCTATGGCTACACCTTC
CASSVGEGGYGYTF
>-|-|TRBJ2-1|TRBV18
TGTGCCAGCTCACCACAGGGACTTTTCAATGAGCAGTTCTTC
CASSPQGLFNEQFF
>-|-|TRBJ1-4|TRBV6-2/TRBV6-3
TGTGCCAGCAGTTTTCTCCCTCGGAATGAAAAACTGTTTTTT
CASSFLPRNEKLFF
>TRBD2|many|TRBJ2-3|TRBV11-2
TGTGCCACGGGTCGTGGGAGGGGAAGGACAGATACGCAGTATTTT
CATGRGRGRTDTQYF
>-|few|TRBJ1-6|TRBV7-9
TGTGCCAGCAGCCCGGGGGGAGGGGGTAAGAATTCACCCCTCCACTTT
CASSPGGGGKNSPLHF
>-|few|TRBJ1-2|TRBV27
TGTGCCAGCAGTTTAGGACGGAACAACTATGGCTACACCTTC
CASSLGRNNYGYTF
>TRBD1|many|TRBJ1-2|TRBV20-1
TGCAGTGCTAGACGGGACAGGGGACTCTATGGCTACACCTTC
CSARRDRGLYGYTF
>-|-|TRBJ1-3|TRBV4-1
TGCGCCAGCAGCCAAGGGAAGGGGCTTGGAAACACCATATATTTT
CASSQGKGLGNTIYF
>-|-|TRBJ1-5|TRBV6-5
TGTGCCAGCGCTCTGACAGAGAATCAGCCCCAGCATTTT
CASALTENQPQHF
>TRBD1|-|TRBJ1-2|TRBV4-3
TGCGCCAGCAGCCGGGACAGGGAACGAGGCTACACCTTC
CASSRDRERGYTF
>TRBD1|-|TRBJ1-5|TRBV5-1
TGCGCCAGCAGCTTGGCCCCACAGGGGAGCGGGCAGCCCCAGCATTTT
CASSLAPQGSGQPQHF
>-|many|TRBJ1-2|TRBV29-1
TGCAGCGTTGAGGGACTGCTTAACTATGGCTACACCTTC
CSVEGLLNYGYTF
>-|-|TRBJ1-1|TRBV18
TGTGCCAGCTCACGCGCGGGGGAATTTTACACTGAAGCTTTCTTT
CASSRAGEFYTEAFF
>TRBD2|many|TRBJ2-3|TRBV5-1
TGCGCCAGCAGCTGGTATGGGACTAGCGCCACAGATACGCAGTATTTT
CASSWYGTSATDTQYF
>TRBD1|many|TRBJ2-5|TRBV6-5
TGTGCCAGCAGTTACACTGGACAGGGAGTGGGTTTGGGGACCCAGTACTTC
CASSYTGQGVGLGTQYF
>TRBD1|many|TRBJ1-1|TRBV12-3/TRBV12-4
TGTGCCAGCAGTTTTAGGACAGGGGGGAACACTGAAGCTTTCTTT
CASSFRTGGNTEAFF